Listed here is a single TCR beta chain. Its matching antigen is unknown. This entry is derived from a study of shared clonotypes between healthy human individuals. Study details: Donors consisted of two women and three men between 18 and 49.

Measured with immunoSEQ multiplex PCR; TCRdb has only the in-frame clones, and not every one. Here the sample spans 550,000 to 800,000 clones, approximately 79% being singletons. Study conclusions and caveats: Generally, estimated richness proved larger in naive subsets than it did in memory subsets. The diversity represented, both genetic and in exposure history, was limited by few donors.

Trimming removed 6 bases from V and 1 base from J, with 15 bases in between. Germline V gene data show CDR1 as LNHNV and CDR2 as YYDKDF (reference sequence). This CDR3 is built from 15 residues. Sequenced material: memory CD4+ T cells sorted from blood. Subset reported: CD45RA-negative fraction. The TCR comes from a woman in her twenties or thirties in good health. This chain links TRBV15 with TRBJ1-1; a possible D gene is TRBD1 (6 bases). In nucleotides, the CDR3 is TGTGCCACCAGGAACAGGGTTGACGGGAACACTGAAGCTTTCTTT. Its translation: CATRNRVDGNTEAFF.